These 16 T cell receptor beta chains originate from one sample sequenced in a study of TIL therapy for anti-PD-1-resistant metastatic lung cancer. The immunoSEQ assay was v3. TCRdb's table, derived via immunoSEQ multiplex PCR, lists solely in-frame clones and lacks some. The table includes roughly 11,000 clones, roughly 80% detected once. Time point here: pre-treatment sample, taken before nivolumab and TIL therapy. Sequenced material: blood, taken at baseline. Source of these receptors: a person aged 25-85 years with non-small cell lung cancer.

The J gene is TRBJ1-5, the V gene TRBV30; D gene uncertain. This CDR3 spans 14 amino acids. Trimming shortened V by 1 base and J by 9 bases, and 16 bases separated the two germline ends. Per the germline V gene, CDR1 is GTSNPN and CDR2 is SVGIG (reference sequence). The CDR3 DNA is TGTGCCTGGAGTGAAAAAAGGGAGTATTCGCCCCAGCATTTT. Residues: CAWSEKREYSPQHF.

The J gene is TRBJ2-7, the V gene TRBV10-2, with 8 bases aligning to TRBD2. The V segment lost 8 bases and the J segment 3 bases; nucleotides outside the gene matches: 9. The germline CDR1 and CDR2 sequences are WSHSY and SAAADI. The CDR3 has 14 amino acids. CDR3 nucleotides: TGCGCCAGCCGGGGGGGCGATAATTTCTACGAGCAGTACTTC. Translating it yields CASRGGDNFYEQYF.

V usage is TRBV6-1 and J usage is TRBJ2-7; D is perhaps TRBD1 (5 bases). The germline gives CDR1 MNHNS, CDR2 SASEGT. This CDR3 is built from 15 residues. Trimming took 5 bases from V and 0 from J, leaving 14 bases between them. The CDR3 is CASSPLQARSYEQYF. In DNA, the CDR3 is TGTGCCAGCAGTCCCCTACAGGCGCGCTCCTACGAGCAGTACTTC.

The V and J genes are TRBV11-3 and TRBJ2-2; weak D call: TRBD2 (5 bases). The CDR3 has 17 residues. Germline CDR1 SGHNT, CDR2 YENEEA. V dropped 0 bases and J dropped 3 bases, with 14 bases sitting between them. The CDR3 region is CASSLDRMGADTGELFF. Written as DNA, the CDR3 is TGTGCCAGCAGCTTAGATCGTATGGGAGCCGACACCGGGGAGCTGTTTTTT.

The chain joins TRBV18 to TRBJ2-1; TRBD2 matches at 9 bases. CDR3 length: 18 amino acids. After removal of 0 bases from V and 5 bases from J, the junction contained 11 bases not matched to a gene. In germline, CDR1 is KGHSH, CDR2 LQKENI. The CDR3 DNA sequence: TGTGCCAGCTCACCACCATTAATTAGCGGGGGAACCAACAATGAGCAGTTCTTC. Encoded protein: CASSPPLISGGTNNEQFF.

The chain joins TRBV5-1 to TRBJ2-3; TRBD2 matches 7 bases. V shed 0 bases and J 1 base; nucleotides not matched to a gene: 5. The CDR3 spans 16 residues. In germline, CDR1 is SGHRS, CDR2 YFSETQ. The CDR3 DNA is TGCGCCAGCAGCTTGGAAGACCTAGCGGGCACAGATACGCAGTATTTT. This encodes CASSLEDLAGTDTQYF.

The J gene is TRBJ2-7, the V gene TRBV27; the D gene is possibly TRBD2 (6 bases). The V gene's germline CDR1 is MNHEY and CDR2 SMNVEV (reference sequence). V lost 11 bases and J lost 1, with 15 bases in between. The CDR3 is 13 amino acids. The chain's CDR3 is CAAGGTQSYEQYF. In nucleotides, the CDR3 is TGTGCCGCAGGAGGGACGCAATCCTACGAGCAGTACTTC.

The chain employs TRBV6-6 and TRBJ2-3, with 7 nucleotides matching TRBD2. V was clipped by 5 bases and J by 9 bases; unmatched bases: 17. Germline V gives CDR1 MNHNY, CDR2 SVGAGI (reference sequence). The CDR3 runs 16 residues. The CDR3 reads CASSPGSGEGFGTQYF. The CDR3 DNA follows: TGTGCCAGCAGTCCCGGATCGGGGGAGGGCTTCGGGACGCAGTATTTT.

The rearrangement links TRBV6-5 to TRBJ2-7; tentatively, D is TRBD2 (5 bases). The length of the CDR3 is 12 residues. CDR1 and CDR2 (germline): MNHEY, SVGAGI. V was shortened by 8 bases and J by 6 bases, with 14 bases between the two germline ends. Written as DNA, the CDR3 is TGTGCCAGCCGGTCCTCTGGAGGCGAGCAGTACTTC. This codes for CASRSSGGEQYF.

V and J are TRBV30 and TRBJ2-1; 8 bases align to TRBD1. Germline lookup yields CDR1 GTSNPN and CDR2 SVGIG (reference sequence). This CDR3 is 13 amino acids long. After removal of 8 bases from V and 6 bases from J, the junction contained 9 bases not matched to a gene. The CDR3 DNA reads TGTGCCAAACAGGGGGTAAAGGGCAATGAGCAGTTCTTC. Encoded protein: CAKQGVKGNEQFF.

The chain links TRBV5-4 to TRBJ2-4, with 10 positions matching TRBD1. There are 16 residues in the CDR3. Losses at the gene ends were 0 bases for V and 8 bases for J; bases not matched to a gene: 8. Germline CDR1 is SGHNT and CDR2 is YYREEE (reference sequence). CDR3 loop: CASSLGRQGALDIQYF. Written as DNA, the CDR3 is TGTGCCAGCAGCTTGGGGAGACAGGGGGCGTTAGACATTCAGTACTTC.

V is TRBV5-1 and J is TRBJ2-7; D unresolved. Looked up from germline, CDR1 is SGHRS and CDR2 is YFSETQ. The CDR3 is 14 residues long. V lost 0 bases, J lost 7 bases, and 14 bases lay in between. CDR3 protein: CASSLDPSVGEQYF. CDR3 in DNA: TGCGCCAGCAGCTTGGATCCCTCCGTTGGAGAGCAGTACTTC.

The chain carries TRBV30 and TRBJ1-6; D unresolved. This CDR3 is built from 15 residues. The V end was cut by 1 base, the J end by 7 bases, with 14 bases between. Germline CDR1 reads GTSNPN; CDR2 reads SVGIG (reference sequence). CDR3: CAWSGMEGYNSPLHF. The CDR3 nucleotides are TGTGCCTGGAGTGGAATGGAGGGTTACAATTCACCCCTCCACTTT.

The V and J genes are TRBV7-9 and TRBJ1-2; D ambiguous. The CDR3 length is 13 residues. The V end was cut by 4 bases, the J end by 0 bases, with 6 bases between. Germline-derived CDR1 and CDR2 are SEHNR and FQNEAQ (reference sequence). The CDR3: CASSSDTNYGYTF. For the CDR3, the DNA is TGTGCCAGCAGCTCAGATACTAACTATGGCTACACCTTC.

This chain links TRBV29-1 with TRBJ2-7, with 10 nucleotides matching TRBD1. CDR1 is SQVTM, CDR2 ANQGSEA, per germline. This CDR3 has 13 amino acids. V trimming: 7 bases; J trimming: 7 bases; junction bases outside the gene matches: 10. CDR3 sequence (DNA): TGCAGCGCAGGACAGGGGGAGGATGGAGAGCAGTACTTC. Protein product: CSAGQGEDGEQYF.

This rearrangement joins TRBV11-2 to TRBJ2-7; tentative D call: TRBD1 (5 bases). This CDR3 contains 14 residues. V shed 3 bases and J shed 6 bases, with 15 bases lying between them. CDR1 is SGHAT, CDR2 FQNNGV, per germline. This CDR3 is CASSFTGQGGEQYF. CDR3 nucleotides: TGTGCCAGCAGCTTCACCGGGCAGGGCGGCGAGCAGTACTTC.